What follows are 21 T cell receptor beta chains derived from one specimen sequenced in a study of molecular identifiers for immune sequencing clone quantification. TCRdb called the PCR reads again in MiXCR, with one record for every CDR3 protein. Of around 70,000 distinct CDR3 sequences listed, around 20% were seen once; the top ten hold around 1.5%. The specimen sequenced was naive CD8+ T cells from blood, with Jurkat cell RNA spiked in. Sample subset: FACS-sorted CD8+CD4-CCR7+CD45RA+ naive T cells. The receptors stem from a human donor in good health. Some libraries in this study had Jurkat cell RNA spiked in.

This clonotype occurred many times. The chain links TRBV7-9 to TRBJ1-1; tentative D call: TRBD1 (6 bases). Per germline, CDR1 SEHNR and CDR2 FQNEAQ (reference sequence). This CDR3 comprises 16 residues. The V and J ends lost 8 bases and 2 bases respectively, with 21 bases between them. CDR3 amino acids: CASSRRGGGRNTEAFF. As DNA, the CDR3 is TGTGCCAGCTCCCGACGAGGGGGAGGGAGAAACACTGAAGCTTTCTTT.

This clonotype was counted only a few times. V is TRBV10-3 and J is TRBJ2-1, with TRBD1 matching over 10 bases. CDR3 length: 17 amino acids. Per germline, CDR1 ENHRY and CDR2 SYGVKD. The J segment lost 5 bases and the V segment lost 0 bases, leaving 7 bases of the junction unmatched. CDR3 in DNA: TGTGCCATCAGTGAGTCAGACGGGACAGGGGTTAACAATGAGCAGTTCTTC. Its translation: CAISESDGTGVNNEQFF.

This clonotype has just a few counts. The J gene is TRBJ1-2, the V gene TRBV2; D possibly corresponds to TRBD1 (6 bases). The length of the CDR3 is 13 residues. V shed 11 bases and J shed 5 bases, with 18 bases lying between them. The germline CDR1 and CDR2 sequences are SNHLY and FYNNEI. CDR3 coding DNA: TGTGCCGGATACCGGGACATCTCTTATGGCTACACCTTC. This encodes CAGYRDISYGYTF.

This clonotype was seen repeatedly, ten times or more. The CDR3 region has the DNA TGTGCCAGCAGCATAGGGGCTGGACAGCTCCGGGAGCAGTACTTC. Protein: CASSIGAGQLREQYF. The chain employs TRBV7-9 and TRBJ2-7; D is perhaps TRBD1 (6 bases). Looked up from germline, CDR1 is SEHNR and CDR2 is FQNEAQ (reference sequence). Deletions cut 5 bases from V and 7 bases from J, with 21 bases between. CDR3 length: 15 amino acids.

The sample holds a few counts of this clonotype. Given a much more abundant clone one base away, this may be a read error. V and J are TRBV6-1 and TRBJ2-2; maybe TRBD2 (5 bases). CDR1 MNHNS and CDR2 SASEGT come from the germline V gene. There are 11 residues in the CDR3. The CDR3 sequence is CASRLTGEPFF. CDR3 in DNA: TGTGCCAGCAGGTTGACCGGGGAGCCGTTTTTT.

The genes are TRBV19 and TRBJ2-1; D perhaps matches TRBD1 (5 bases). There are 12 residues in the CDR3. The V end lost 7 bases, the J end lost 8 bases, and 12 bases lay between the germline ends. The germline gives CDR1 LNHDA, CDR2 SQIVND (reference sequence). CDR3 sequence reads: CASTNQGHEQFF. Here the CDR3 DNA reads TGTGCCAGTACTAACCAGGGCCATGAGCAGTTCTTC.

J is TRBJ2-7 and V is TRBV7-2, with 10 bases aligning to TRBD2. Germline lookup yields CDR1 SGHTA and CDR2 FQGNSA. CDR3 length: 13 residues. The V and J ends lost 5 bases and 5 bases, in that order; junction bases with no gene match: 3. The CDR3 protein is CASSGTSGNEQYF. DNA of the CDR3: TGTGCCAGCAGCGGTACTAGCGGGAACGAGCAGTACTTC.

This clonotype was seen repeatedly, ten times or more. This sequence joins TRBV7-6 and TRBJ2-5; D is possibly TRBD1 or TRBD2 (5 bases each). From germline, CDR1 is SGHVS and CDR2 FNYEAQ. V gave up 3 bases and J gave up 2 bases, with 13 bases separating them. The CDR3 runs 15 residues. The CDR3 DNA is TGTGCCAGCAGCTTCTCTTGGGGGAGACAAGAGACCCAGTACTTC. It encodes CASSFSWGRQETQYF.

This clonotype was picked up many times. The chain carries TRBV10-3 and TRBJ2-7, with 11 bases matching TRBD2. This CDR3 spans 17 amino acids. The V gene's germline CDR1 is ENHRY and CDR2 SYGVKD. The junction had 9 bases not matched to a gene; V was cut back by 1 base and J by 4 bases. In nucleotides, the CDR3 is TGTGCCATCAGTGAGTTGAGTAGCGGGAGGGCCTTGTACGAGCAGTACTTC. Encoded protein: CAISELSSGRALYEQYF.

This clonotype has ten or more counts. This chain connects TRBV15 to TRBJ2-1, with 9 bases that match TRBD1. The CDR3 is made up of 15 amino acids. Germline assignment: CDR1 LNHNV and CDR2 YYDKDF (reference sequence). V was pared by 8 bases and J by 8 bases, with 13 bases of the junction left unmatched. The CDR3, as DNA: TGTGCCACCTTGGGGACAGGGTCGAATCGGGATGAGCAGTTCTTC. It yields the protein CATLGTGSNRDEQFF.

The chain recombines TRBV12-3 or TRBV12-4 with TRBJ1-1, with D perhaps matching TRBD1 (5 bases). The V end was cut by 4 bases, the J end by 6 bases, with 15 bases between. This CDR3 comprises 14 residues. In DNA form, the CDR3 reads TGTGCCAGCAGTTCCACAGGAACCCCGGCTGAAGCTTTCTTT. The encoded protein is CASSSTGTPAEAFF.

J is TRBJ2-1 and V is TRBV24-1; D uncertain. Trimming left V 5 bases short and J 6 bases short, with 16 bases between. The germline CDR1 and CDR2 sequences are KGHDR and SFDVKD. The CDR3 contains 15 residues. The CDR3 sequence: CATSANFERINEQFF. CDR3 DNA: TGTGCCACCAGTGCCAACTTCGAGAGAATCAATGAGCAGTTCTTC.

This clonotype was seen a handful of times. This may come from a read error, since a much larger clone is one base off. The chain links TRBV28 to TRBJ2-7, with a weak D call TRBD1 (6 bases). The CDR3 totals 13 residues. The V gene's germline CDR1 is MDHEN and CDR2 SYDVKM. The germline V and J ends were trimmed by 8 bases and 2 bases, with 13 bases remaining between them. Here the CDR3 DNA reads TGTGCCAGCGCTGTGCAGGGGCCCTACGAGCAGTACTTC. Protein: CASAVQGPYEQYF.

Only a few counts were recorded for this clonotype. V gene TRBV7-9 combines with J gene TRBJ2-7, with 9 bases that match TRBD1. There are 14 residues in the CDR3. Unmatched junction bases numbered 5, after V lost 5 bases and J lost 3 bases. The V gene's germline CDR1 is SEHNR and CDR2 FQNEAQ (reference sequence). CDR3 amino acids: CASSPRDRVYEQYF. The CDR3 nucleotides are TGTGCCAGCAGCCCCCGGGACAGGGTCTACGAGCAGTACTTC.

This clonotype turned up a few times. The junction differs from germline at one of its ends, possibly a read error. The V call is TRBV5-6, the J call TRBJ2-7; 10 positions agree with TRBD2. Germline V gene lookup returns CDR1 SGHDT and CDR2 YYEEEE. CDR3 size: 14 residues. The CDR3 is CASSAASSGSPFFF. The CDR3 DNA reads TGTGCCAGCAGCGCCGCCTCTAGCGGGAGCCCCTTTTTCTTC.

This clonotype was detected ten times or more. The rearrangement uses TRBV5-6 and TRBJ2-7; D unresolved. Trimming left V 0 bases short and J 6 bases short, with 10 bases between. Germline lookup yields CDR1 SGHDT and CDR2 YYEEEE. The CDR3 totals 13 residues. The CDR3 sequence: CASSLGIGGEQYF. The CDR3 nucleotides read TGTGCCAGCAGCTTGGGGATCGGTGGCGAGCAGTACTTC.

On this clonotype itself: Being one base from a much bigger clone, this may be a read error. The chain employs TRBV4-2 and TRBJ2-1; D uncertain. The length of the CDR3 is 16 residues. Germline CDR1 LGHNA, CDR2 YNFKEQ. The CDR3 here is CTSSQEFSRPNNEQFF. Written as DNA, the CDR3 is TGTACCAGCAGCCAAGAGTTTTCTAGGCCCAACAATGAGCAGTTCTTC.

This clonotype was recorded at least ten times. The chain carries TRBV3-1 and TRBJ1-2; D is ambiguous. Germline CDR1 LGHDT, CDR2 YNNKEL (reference sequence). The V end was cut by 0 bases, the J end by 4 bases, with 12 bases between. This CDR3 has 15 amino acids. The chain's CDR3 is CASSQDLRGGYGYTF. DNA of the CDR3: TGTGCCAGCAGCCAAGATCTTCGGGGTGGCTATGGCTACACCTTC.

This clonotype appeared once. The CDR3 DNA reads TGTGCCAGCATCTCGTCCGGGACCCCATGGGACACAGATACGCAGTATTTT. It yields the protein CASISSGTPWDTDTQYF. The V and J genes are TRBV3-1 and TRBJ2-3; D tentatively fits TRBD1 or TRBD2 (5 bases each). CDR1 and CDR2 from the germline V gene are LGHDT and YNNKEL (reference sequence). Trimming stripped 7 bases from V and 2 bases from J, with 22 bases between. The length of the CDR3 is 17 residues.

As concerns this clonotype: Possible read error: a much larger clone is one base away. The chain employs TRBV29-1 and TRBJ2-7; D tentatively reads TRBD1 or TRBD2 (5 bases each). Germline CDR1 SQVTM, CDR2 ANQGSEA. Deletions cut 7 bases from V and 2 bases from J, with 15 bases between. The CDR3 runs 13 residues. CDR3 in DNA: TGCAGCGCTTCGGGGACGATCGCCTACGAGCAGTACTTC. Translating gives CSASGTIAYEQYF.

In its sample, this clonotype was seen many times. The chain joins TRBV28 to TRBJ2-7; tentative D call: TRBD1 (5 bases). Germline lookup yields CDR1 MDHEN and CDR2 SYDVKM. Deletions cut 3 bases from V and 3 bases from J, with 9 bases between. The CDR3 consists of 13 residues. The CDR3 DNA follows: TGTGCCAGCAGTTTGCTGCAGGGCTACGAGCAGTACTTC. Encoded protein: CASSLLQGYEQYF.